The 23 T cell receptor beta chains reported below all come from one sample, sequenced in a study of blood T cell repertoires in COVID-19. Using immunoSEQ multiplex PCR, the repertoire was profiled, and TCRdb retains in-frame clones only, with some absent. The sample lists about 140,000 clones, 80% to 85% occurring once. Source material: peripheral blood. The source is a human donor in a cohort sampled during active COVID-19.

The CDR3 here is CASSVQGAQVAGPGYNEQFF. The CDR3 nucleotides are TGTGCCAGCAGCGTACAGGGGGCGCAGGTAGCGGGACCTGGGTACAATGAGCAGTTCTTC. This chain uses TRBV7-3 with TRBJ2-1; weak D call: TRBD1 (9 bases). The germline V gene has CDR1 SGHTA and CDR2 FQGTGA. The CDR3 is 20 amino acids. Between the trimmed V and J ends, which lost 5 bases and 4 bases, there was a span of 30 bases. The whole variable domain, filled in from reference TRBV7-3 and TRBJ2-1, reads GAGVSQTPSNKVTEKGKYVELRCDPISGHTALYWYRQSLGQGPEFLIYFQGTGAADDSGLPNDRFFAVRPEGSVSTLKIQRTERGDSAVYLCASSVQGAQVAGPGYNEQFFGPGTRLTVL.

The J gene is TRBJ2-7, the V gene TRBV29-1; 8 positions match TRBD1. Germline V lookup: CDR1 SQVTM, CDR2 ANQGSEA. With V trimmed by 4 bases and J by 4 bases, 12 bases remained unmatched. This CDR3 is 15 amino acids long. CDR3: CSVVIAAGGGYEQYF. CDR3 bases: TGCAGCGTTGTAATAGCGGCAGGGGGCGGGTACGAGCAGTACTTC.

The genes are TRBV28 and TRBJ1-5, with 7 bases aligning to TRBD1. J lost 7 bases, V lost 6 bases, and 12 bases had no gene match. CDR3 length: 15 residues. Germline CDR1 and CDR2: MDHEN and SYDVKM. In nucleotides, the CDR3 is TGTGCCAGCAGAACCGACAGGGCGGGGCACCAGCCCCAGCATTTT. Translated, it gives CASRTDRAGHQPQHF. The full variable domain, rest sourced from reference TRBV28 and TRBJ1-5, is DVKVTQSSRYLVKRTGEKVFLECVQDMDHENMFWYRQDPGLGLRLIYFSYDVKMKEKGDIPEGYSVSREKKERFSLILESASTNQTSMYLCASRTDRAGHQPQHFGDGTRLSIL.

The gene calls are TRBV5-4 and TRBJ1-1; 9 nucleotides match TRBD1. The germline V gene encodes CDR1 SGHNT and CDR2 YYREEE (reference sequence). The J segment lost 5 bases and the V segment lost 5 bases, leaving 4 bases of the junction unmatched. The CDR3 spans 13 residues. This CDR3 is CASRQGAGTEAFF. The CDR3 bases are TGTGCCAGCAGACAGGGGGCCGGGACTGAAGCTTTCTTT.

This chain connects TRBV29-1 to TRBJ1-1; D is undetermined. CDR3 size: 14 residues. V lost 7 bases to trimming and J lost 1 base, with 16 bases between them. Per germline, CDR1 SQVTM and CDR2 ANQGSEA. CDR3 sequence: CSASPPGANTEAFF. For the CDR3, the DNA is TGCAGCGCCAGCCCCCCGGGAGCGAACACTGAAGCTTTCTTT.

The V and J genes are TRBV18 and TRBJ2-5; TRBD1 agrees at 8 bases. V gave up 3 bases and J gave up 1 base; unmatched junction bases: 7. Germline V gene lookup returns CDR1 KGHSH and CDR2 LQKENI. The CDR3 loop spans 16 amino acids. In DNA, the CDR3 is TGTGCCAGCTCACCGCTTCAGGGGGCAGGCCAAGAGACCCAGTACTTC. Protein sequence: CASSPLQGAGQETQYF.

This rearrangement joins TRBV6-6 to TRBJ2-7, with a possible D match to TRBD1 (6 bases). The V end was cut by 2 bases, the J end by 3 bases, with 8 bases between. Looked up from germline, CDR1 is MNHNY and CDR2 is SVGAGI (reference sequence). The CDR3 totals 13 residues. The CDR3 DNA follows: TGTGCCAGCAGTTACCCGGACAGCTACGAGCAGTACTTC. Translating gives CASSYPDSYEQYF.

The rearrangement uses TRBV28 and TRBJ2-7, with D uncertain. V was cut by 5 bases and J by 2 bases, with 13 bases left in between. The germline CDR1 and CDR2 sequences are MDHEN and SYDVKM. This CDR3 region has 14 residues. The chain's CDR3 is CASSNASPTYEQYF. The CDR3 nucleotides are TGTGCCAGCAGTAATGCGAGCCCTACCTACGAGCAGTACTTC.

CDR3 sequence (DNA): TGTGCCAGTAGCTTAGACAGGGGTCGGACAGATACGCAGTATTTT. Its protein is CASSLDRGRTDTQYF. The V gene is TRBV19, the J gene TRBJ2-3; TRBD1 matches at 8 bases. V was clipped by 6 bases and J by 3 bases; unmatched bases: 8. The CDR3 runs 15 residues. The V gene's germline CDR1 is LNHDA and CDR2 SQIVND (reference sequence).

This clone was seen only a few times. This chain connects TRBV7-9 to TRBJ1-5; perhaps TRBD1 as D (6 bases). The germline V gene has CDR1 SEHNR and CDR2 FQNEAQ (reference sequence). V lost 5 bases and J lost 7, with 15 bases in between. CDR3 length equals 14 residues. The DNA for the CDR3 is TGTGCCAGCAGCCCAGATGGGGGCCCCCAGCCCCAGCATTTT. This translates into CASSPDGGPQPQHF.

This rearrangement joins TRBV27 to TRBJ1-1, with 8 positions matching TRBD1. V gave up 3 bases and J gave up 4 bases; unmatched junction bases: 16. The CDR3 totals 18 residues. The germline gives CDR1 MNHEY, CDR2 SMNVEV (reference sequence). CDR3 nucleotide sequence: TGTGCCAGCAGTTTCGACGGTTTCGGACAGGGAAGCGGCACTGAAGCTTTCTTT. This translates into CASSFDGFGQGSGTEAFF.

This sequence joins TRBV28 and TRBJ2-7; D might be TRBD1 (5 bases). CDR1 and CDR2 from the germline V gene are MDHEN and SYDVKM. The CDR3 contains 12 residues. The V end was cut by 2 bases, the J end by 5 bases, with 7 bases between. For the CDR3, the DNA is TGTGCCAGCAGTTTACTCAGGGACGAGCAGTACTTC. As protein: CASSLLRDEQYF. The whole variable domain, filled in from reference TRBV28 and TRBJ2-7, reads DVKVTQSSRYLVKRTGEKVFLECVQDMDHENMFWYRQDPGLGLRLIYFSYDVKMKEKGDIPEGYSVSREKKERFSLILESASTNQTSMYLCASSLLRDEQYFGPGTRLTVT.

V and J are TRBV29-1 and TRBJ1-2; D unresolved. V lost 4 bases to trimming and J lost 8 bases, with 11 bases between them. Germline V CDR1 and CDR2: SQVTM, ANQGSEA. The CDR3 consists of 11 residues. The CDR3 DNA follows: TGCAGCGTTGGTGAAGTAGAGGGCTACACCTTC. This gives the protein CSVGEVEGYTF.

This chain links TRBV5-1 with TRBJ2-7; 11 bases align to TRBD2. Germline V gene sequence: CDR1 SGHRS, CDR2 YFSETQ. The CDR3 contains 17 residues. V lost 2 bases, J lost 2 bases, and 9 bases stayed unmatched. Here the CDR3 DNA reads TGCGCCAGCAGCTTCGGGCTAGCGGGAGGCCAAGCCTACGAGCAGTACTTC. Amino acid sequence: CASSFGLAGGQAYEQYF.

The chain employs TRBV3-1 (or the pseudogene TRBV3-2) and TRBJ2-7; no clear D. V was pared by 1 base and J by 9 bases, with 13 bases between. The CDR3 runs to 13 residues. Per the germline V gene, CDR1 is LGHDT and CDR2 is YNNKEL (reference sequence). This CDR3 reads CASSQARRVGQYF. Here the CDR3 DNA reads TGTGCCAGCAGCCAAGCCCGCCGGGTCGGGCAGTACTTC.

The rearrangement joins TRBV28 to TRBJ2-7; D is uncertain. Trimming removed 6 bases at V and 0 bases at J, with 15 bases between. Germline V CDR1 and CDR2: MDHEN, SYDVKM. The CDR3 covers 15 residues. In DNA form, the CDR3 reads TGTGCCAGCAGCCCCTTGGGCACATACTCCTACGAGCAGTACTTC. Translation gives CASSPLGTYSYEQYF.

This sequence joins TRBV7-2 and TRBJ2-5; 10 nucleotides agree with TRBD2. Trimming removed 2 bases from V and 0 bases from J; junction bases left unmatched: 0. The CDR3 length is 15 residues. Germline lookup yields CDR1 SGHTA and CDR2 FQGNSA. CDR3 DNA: TGTGCCAGCAGCTTACTAGCGGGGGACCAAGAGACCCAGTACTTC. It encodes CASSLLAGDQETQYF.

The CDR3 spells CATSRDPLSYEQYF. DNA for the CDR3: TGTGCCACCAGCAGAGACCCCCTCTCCTACGAGCAGTACTTC. V is TRBV15 and J is TRBJ2-7; D remains unclear. Trimming stripped 0 bases from V and 0 bases from J, with 6 bases between. This CDR3 is 14 amino acids long. Germline V gene lookup returns CDR1 LNHNV and CDR2 YYDKDF (reference sequence).

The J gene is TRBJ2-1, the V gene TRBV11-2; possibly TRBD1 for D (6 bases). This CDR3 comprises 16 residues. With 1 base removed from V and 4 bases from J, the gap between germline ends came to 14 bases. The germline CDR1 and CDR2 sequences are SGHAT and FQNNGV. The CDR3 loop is CASSLGGAGTYNEQFF. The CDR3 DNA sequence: TGTGCCAGCAGCTTAGGAGGGGCAGGGACATACAATGAGCAGTTCTTC.

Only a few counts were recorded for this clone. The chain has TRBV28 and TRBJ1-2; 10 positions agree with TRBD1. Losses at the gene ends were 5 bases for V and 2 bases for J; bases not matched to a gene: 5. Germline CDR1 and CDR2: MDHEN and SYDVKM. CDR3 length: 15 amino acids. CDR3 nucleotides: TGTGCCAGCAGTGGACAGACAGGGGGCAACTATGGCTACACCTTC. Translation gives CASSGQTGGNYGYTF.

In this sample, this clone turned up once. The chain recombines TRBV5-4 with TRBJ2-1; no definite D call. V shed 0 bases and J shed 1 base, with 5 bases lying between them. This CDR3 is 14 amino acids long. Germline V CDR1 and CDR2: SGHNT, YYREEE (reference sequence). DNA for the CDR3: TGTGCCAGCAGCTTGGCGGGTTCCTACAATGAGCAGTTCTTC. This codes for CASSLAGSYNEQFF. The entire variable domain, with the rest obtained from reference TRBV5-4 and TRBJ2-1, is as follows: ETGVTQSPTHLIKTRGQQVTLRCSSQSGHNTVSWYQQALGQGPQFIFQYYREEENGRGNFPPRFSGLQFPNYSSELNVNALELDDSALYLCASSLAGSYNEQFFGPGTRLTVL.

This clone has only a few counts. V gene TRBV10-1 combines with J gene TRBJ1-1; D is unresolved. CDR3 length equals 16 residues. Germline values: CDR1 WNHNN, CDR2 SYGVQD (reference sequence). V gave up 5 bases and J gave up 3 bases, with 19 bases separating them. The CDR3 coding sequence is TGCGCCAGCAGTACCGGGAAGAGGGAGGCGGACACTGAAGCTTTCTTT. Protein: CASSTGKREADTEAFF.

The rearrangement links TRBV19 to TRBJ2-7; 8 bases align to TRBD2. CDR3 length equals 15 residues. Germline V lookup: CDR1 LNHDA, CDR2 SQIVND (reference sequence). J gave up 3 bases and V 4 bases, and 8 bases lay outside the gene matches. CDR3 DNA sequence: TGTGCCAGTAGTACCGCGGCGACTAGCGTCTACGAGCAGTACTTC. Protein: CASSTAATSVYEQYF.